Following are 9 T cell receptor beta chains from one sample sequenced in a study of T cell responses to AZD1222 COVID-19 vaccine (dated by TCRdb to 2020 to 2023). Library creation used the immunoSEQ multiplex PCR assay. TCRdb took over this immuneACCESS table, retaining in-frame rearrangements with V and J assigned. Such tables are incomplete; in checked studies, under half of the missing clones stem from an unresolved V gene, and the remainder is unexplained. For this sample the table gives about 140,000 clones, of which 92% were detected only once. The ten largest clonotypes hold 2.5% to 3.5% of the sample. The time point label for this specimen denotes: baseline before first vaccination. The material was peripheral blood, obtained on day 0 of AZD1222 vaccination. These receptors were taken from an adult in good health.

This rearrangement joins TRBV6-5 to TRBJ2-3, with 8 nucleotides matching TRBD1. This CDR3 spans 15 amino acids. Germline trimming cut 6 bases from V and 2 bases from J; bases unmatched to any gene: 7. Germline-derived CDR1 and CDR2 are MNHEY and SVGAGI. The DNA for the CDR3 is TGTGCCAGCAGGGGACGACAGGGGACCACAGATACGCAGTATTTT. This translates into CASRGRQGTTDTQYF.

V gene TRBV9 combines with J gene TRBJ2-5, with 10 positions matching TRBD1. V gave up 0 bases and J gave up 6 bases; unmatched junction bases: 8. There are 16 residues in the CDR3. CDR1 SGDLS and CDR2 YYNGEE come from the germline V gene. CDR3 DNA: TGTGCCAGCAGCGTAGGGGGGATGGGACAGGGGCAGACCCAGTACTTC. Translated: CASSVGGMGQGQTQYF.

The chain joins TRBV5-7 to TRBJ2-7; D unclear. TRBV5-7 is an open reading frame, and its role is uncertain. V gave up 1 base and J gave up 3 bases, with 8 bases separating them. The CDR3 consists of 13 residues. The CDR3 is CASSLNESYEQYF. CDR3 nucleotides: TGTGCCAGCAGCTTGAATGAGAGCTACGAGCAGTACTTC.

CDR3 sequence (DNA): TGCAGTGCTGTAATGAACACTGAAGCTTTCTTT. This encodes CSAVMNTEAFF. V gene TRBV20-1 combines with J gene TRBJ1-1; D is unclear. Germline CDR1 DFQATT, CDR2 SNEGSKA (reference sequence). The V and J ends lost 5 bases and 0 bases respectively, with 4 bases between them. The CDR3 runs to 11 residues.

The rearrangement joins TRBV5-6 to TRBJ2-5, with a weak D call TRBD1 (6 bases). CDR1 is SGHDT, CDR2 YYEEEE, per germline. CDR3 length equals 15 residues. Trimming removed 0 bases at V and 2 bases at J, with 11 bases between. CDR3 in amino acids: CASSLGGGGQETQYF. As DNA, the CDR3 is TGTGCCAGCAGCTTGGGTGGGGGCGGACAAGAGACCCAGTACTTC.

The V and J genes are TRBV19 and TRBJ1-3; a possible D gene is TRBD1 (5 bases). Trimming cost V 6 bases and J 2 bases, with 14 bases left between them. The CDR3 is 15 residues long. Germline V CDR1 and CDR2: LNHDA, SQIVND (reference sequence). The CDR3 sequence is CASRAPGGTGNTIYF. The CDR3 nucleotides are TGTGCCAGTAGGGCACCCGGGGGTACTGGAAACACCATATATTTT.

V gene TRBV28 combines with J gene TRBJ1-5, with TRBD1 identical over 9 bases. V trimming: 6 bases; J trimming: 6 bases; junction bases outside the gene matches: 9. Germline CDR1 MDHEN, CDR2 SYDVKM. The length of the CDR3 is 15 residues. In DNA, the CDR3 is TGTGCCAGCAGACCACAGGGGGCGCGCGGTCAGCCCCAGCATTTT. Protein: CASRPQGARGQPQHF. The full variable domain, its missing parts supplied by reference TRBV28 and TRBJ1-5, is DVKVTQSSRYLVKRTGEKVFLECVQDMDHENMFWYRQDPGLGLRLIYFSYDVKMKEKGDIPEGYSVSREKKERFSLILESASTNQTSMYLCASRPQGARGQPQHFGDGTRLSIL.

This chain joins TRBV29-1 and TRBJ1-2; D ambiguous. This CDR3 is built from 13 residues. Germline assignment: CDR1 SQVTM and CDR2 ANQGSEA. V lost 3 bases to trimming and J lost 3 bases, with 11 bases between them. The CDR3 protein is CSVDDSQDYGYTF. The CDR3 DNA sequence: TGCAGCGTTGATGATTCCCAGGACTATGGCTACACCTTC. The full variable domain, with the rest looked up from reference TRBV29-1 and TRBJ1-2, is SAVISQKPSRDICQRGTSLTIQCQVDSQVTMMFWYRQQPGQSLTLIATANQGSEATYESGFVIDKFPISRPNLTFSTLTVSNMSPEDSSIYLCSVDDSQDYGYTFGSGTRLTVV.

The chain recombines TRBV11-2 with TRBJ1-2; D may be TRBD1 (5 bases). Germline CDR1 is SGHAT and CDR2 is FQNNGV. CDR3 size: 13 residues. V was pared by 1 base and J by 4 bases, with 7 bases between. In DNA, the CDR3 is TGTGCCAGCAGCTTAGGTGGGGCCTATGGCTACACCTTC. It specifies CASSLGGAYGYTF.